This T cell receptor beta chain was obtained from a study of cytomegalovirus exposure and HLA in healthy donors. In the study overall: Within an early data release were about 85 million unique TCRs drawn from HLA-typed donors. Findings and caveats of the study: There were some V segments, including TRBV6-2 and TRBV6-3, excluded as indistinguishable.

PCR amplification relied on 60 Vbeta primers (plus 13 Jbeta primers). Measured with immunoSEQ multiplex PCR; TCRdb has only the in-frame clones, and not every one. Among approximately 92,000 clones listed, around 85% were seen once. The germline V gene has CDR1 SGHDT and CDR2 YYEEEE. The V and J ends lost 3 bases and 7 bases respectively, with 13 bases between them. The CDR3 has 14 residues. This clone showed up just a few times. Its antigen remains unknown. The chain has TRBV5-6 and TRBJ1-4, with TRBD1 as a possible D gene (5 bases). Material: PBMCs. This sequence originates from a girl between 2 and 10 years old in good health and CMV-seropositive. CDR3 sequence: CASSWRDSSEKLFF. CDR3 sequence (DNA): TGTGCCAGCAGCTGGAGGGACTCTAGTGAAAAACTGTTTTTT.